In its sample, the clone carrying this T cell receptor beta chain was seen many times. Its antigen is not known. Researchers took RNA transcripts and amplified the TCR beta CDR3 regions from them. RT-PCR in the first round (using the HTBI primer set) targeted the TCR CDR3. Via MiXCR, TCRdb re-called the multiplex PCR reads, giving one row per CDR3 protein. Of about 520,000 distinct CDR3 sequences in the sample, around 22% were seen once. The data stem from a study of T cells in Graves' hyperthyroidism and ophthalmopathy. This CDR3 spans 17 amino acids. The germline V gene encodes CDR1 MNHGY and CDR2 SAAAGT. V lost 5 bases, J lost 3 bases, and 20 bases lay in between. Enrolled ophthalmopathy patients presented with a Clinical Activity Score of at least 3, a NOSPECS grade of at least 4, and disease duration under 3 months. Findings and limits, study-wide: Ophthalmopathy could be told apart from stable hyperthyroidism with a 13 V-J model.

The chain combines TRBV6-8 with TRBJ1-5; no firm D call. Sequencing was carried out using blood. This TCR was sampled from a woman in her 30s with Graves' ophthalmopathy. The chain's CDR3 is CASSGWTPTTHNQPQHF. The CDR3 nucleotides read TGTGCCAGCAGTGGTTGGACGCCGACTACCCACAATCAGCCCCAGCATTTT.